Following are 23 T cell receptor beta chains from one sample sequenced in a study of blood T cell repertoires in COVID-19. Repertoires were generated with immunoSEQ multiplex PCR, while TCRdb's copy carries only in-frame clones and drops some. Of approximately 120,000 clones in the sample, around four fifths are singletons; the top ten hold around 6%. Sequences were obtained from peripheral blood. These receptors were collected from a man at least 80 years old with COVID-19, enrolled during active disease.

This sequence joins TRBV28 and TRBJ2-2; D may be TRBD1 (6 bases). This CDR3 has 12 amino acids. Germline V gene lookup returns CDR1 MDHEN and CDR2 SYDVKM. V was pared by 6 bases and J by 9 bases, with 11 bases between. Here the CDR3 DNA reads TGTGCCAGCAGCACGGACAGCTGGGAGCTGTTTTTT. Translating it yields CASSTDSWELFF.

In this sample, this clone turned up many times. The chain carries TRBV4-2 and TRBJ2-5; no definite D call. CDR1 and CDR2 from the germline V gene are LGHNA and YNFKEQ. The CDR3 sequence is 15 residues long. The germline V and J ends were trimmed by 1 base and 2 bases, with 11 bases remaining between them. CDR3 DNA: TGTGCCAGCAGCCAAGCTTGGCCGATGCAAGAGACCCAGTACTTC. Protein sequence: CASSQAWPMQETQYF.

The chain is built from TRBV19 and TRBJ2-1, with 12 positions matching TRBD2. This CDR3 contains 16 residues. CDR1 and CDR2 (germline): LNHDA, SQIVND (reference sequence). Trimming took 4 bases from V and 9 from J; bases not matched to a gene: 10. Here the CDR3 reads CASSKSGTSGFVEQFF. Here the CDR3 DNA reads TGTGCCAGTAGTAAATCCGGGACTAGCGGGTTTGTTGAGCAGTTCTTC.

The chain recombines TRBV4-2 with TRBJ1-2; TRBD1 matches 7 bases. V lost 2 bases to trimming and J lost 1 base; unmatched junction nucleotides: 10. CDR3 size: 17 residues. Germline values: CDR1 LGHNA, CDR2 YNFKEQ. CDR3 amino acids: CASSQIYGQEINYGYTF. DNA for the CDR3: TGTGCCAGCAGCCAAATCTATGGACAGGAGATTAACTATGGCTACACCTTC.

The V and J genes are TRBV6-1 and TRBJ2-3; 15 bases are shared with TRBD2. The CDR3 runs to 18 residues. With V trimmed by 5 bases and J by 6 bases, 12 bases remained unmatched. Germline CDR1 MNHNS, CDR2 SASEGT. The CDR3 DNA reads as TGTGCCAGCAGTAAAGACCGGACTAGCGGGAGGGCCGGTGATACGCAGTATTTT. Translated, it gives CASSKDRTSGRAGDTQYF.

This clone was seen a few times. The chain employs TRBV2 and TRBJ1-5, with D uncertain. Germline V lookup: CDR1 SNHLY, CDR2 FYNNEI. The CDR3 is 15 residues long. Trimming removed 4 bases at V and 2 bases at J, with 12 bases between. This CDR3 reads CASSARLKGNQPQHF. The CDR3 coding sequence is TGTGCCAGCAGTGCCAGGCTAAAAGGCAATCAGCCCCAGCATTTT.

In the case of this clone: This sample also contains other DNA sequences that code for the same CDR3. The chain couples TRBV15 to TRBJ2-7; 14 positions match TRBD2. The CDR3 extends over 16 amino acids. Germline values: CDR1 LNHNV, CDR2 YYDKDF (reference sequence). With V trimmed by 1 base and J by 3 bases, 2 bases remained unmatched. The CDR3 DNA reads TGTGCCACCAGCAGAGGGGGGACTAGCGGGAGCTACGAGCAGTACTTC. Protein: CATSRGGTSGSYEQYF.

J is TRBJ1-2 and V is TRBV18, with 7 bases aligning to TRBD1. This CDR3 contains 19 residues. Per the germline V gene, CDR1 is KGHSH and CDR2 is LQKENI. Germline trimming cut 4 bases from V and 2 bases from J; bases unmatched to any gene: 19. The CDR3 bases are TGTGCCAGCTCACGAGAGGGGGCCCTCGGGACAGCCGTCAACTATGGCTACACCTTC. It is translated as CASSREGALGTAVNYGYTF.

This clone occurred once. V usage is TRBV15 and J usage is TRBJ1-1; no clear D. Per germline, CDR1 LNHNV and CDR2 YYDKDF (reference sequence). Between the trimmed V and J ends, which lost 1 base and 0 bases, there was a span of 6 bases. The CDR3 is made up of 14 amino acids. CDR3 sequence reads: CATSRGEMNTEAFF. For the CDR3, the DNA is TGTGCCACCAGCAGAGGAGAAATGAACACTGAAGCTTTCTTT.

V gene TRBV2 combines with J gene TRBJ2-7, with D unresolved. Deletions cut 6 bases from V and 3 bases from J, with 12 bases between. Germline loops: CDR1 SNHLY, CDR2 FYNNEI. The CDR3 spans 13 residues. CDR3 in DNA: TGTGCCAGCAGGACACCCTTTGGCTACGAGCAGTACTTC. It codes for CASRTPFGYEQYF.

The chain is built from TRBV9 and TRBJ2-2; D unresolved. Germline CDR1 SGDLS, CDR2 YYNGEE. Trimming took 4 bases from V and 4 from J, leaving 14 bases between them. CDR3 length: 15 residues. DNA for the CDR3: TGTGCCAGCAGCCCGCTGACTGACCCCACCGGGGAGCTGTTTTTT. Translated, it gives CASSPLTDPTGELFF.

The CDR3 bases are TGTGCCAGCAGCGTAGGGGCCGGCCCCGGTGAAAAACTGTTTTTT. Amino acids: CASSVGAGPGEKLFF. The rearrangement joins TRBV9 to TRBJ1-4, with unresolved D. Germline V CDR1 and CDR2: SGDLS, YYNGEE. The CDR3 is made up of 15 amino acids. V lost 0 bases to trimming and J lost 7 bases, with 13 bases between them.

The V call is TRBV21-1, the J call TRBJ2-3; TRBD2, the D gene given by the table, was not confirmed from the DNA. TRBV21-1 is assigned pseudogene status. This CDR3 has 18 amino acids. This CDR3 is CASSKSRGLAGRADTQYF. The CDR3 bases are TGTGCCAGCAGCAAATCCCGGGGTCTAGCGGGAAGAGCAGATACGCAGTATTTT.

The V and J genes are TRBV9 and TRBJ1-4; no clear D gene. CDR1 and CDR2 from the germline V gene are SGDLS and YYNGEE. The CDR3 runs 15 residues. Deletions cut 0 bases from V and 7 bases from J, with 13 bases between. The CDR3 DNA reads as TGTGCCAGCAGCGTAGCTAACGGGTATAGTGAAAAACTGTTTTTT. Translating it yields CASSVANGYSEKLFF.

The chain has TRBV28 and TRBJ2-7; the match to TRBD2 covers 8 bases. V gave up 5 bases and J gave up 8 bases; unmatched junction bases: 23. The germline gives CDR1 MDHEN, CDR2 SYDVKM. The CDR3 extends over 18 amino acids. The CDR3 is CASSGRVASGSLRDKQYF. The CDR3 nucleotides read TGTGCCAGCAGTGGACGGGTGGCCAGCGGGAGCCTACGAGATAAGCAGTACTTC.

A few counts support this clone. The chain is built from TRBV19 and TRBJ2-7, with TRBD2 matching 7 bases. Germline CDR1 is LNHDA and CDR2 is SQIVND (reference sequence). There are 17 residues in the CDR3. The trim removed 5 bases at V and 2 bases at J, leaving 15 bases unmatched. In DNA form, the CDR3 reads TGTGCCAGTAGTCCCATCGGATGGGAGGGTTCTCCCTACGAGCAGTACTTC. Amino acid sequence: CASSPIGWEGSPYEQYF.

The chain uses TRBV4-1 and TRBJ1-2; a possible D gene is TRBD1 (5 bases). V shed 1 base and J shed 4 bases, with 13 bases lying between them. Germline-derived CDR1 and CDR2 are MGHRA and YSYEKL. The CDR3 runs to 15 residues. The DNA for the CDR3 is TGCGCCAGCAGCCAAGTGGGGCAGATTAGCTATGGCTACACCTTC. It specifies CASSQVGQISYGYTF.

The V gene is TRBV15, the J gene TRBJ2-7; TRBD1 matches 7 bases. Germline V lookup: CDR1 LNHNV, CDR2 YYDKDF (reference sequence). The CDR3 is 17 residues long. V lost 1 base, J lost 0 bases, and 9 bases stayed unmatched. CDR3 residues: CATSRGVTGYLSYEQYF. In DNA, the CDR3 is TGTGCCACCAGCAGAGGAGTGACAGGGTACCTCTCCTACGAGCAGTACTTC.

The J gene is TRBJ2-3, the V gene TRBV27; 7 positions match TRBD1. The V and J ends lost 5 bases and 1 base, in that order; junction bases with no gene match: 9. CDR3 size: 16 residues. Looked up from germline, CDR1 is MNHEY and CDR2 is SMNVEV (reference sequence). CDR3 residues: CASSPYGDSRTDTQYF. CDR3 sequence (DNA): TGTGCCAGCAGTCCGTACGGGGACAGCCGCACAGATACGCAGTATTTT.

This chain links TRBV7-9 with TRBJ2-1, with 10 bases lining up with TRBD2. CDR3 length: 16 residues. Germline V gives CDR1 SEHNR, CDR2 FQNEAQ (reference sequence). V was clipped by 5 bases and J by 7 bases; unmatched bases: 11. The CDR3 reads CASSPRVAGGRNEQFF. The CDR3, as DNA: TGTGCCAGCAGCCCCAGGGTAGCGGGAGGTCGGAATGAGCAGTTCTTC.

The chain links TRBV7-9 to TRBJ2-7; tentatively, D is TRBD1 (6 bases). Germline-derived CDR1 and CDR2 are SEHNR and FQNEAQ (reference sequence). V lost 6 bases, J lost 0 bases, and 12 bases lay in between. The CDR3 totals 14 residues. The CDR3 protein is CASSRTASSYEQYF. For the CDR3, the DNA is TGTGCCAGCAGTCGGACAGCGTCCTCCTACGAGCAGTACTTC.

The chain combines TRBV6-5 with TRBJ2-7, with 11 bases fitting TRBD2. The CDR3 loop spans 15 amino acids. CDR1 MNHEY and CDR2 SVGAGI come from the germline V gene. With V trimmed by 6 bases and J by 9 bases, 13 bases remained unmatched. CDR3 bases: TGTGCCAGCAGCCGAAGTCTAGCGGGAGGATCTGTGCAGTACTTC. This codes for CASSRSLAGGSVQYF.

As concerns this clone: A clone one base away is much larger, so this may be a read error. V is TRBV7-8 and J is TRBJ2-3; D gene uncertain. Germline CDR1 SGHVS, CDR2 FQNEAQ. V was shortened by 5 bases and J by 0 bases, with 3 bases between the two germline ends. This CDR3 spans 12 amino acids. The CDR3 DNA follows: TGTGCCAGCAGCCCAAGCACAGATACGCAGTATTTT. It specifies CASSPSTDTQYF.